These 25 T cell receptor beta chains were sequenced from one sample in a study of Ad26.COV2.S vaccination and SARS-CoV-2 variants (dated by TCRdb to about 2021). The treatment or condition label for this specimen denotes: about 20 received Ad26.COV2.S at low or high dose, single or two shots; a few received placebo; per-sample allocation not given. Repertoires of vaccine and placebo recipients were sequenced from samples collected on day 63 after the first injection. Libraries were constructed by the immunoSEQ multiplex PCR assay. Held by TCRdb, this immuneACCESS table contains in-frame sequences only and omits some clones. Under half of the omission traces to an unresolved V gene where checked; the cause of the rest is unknown. The sample table shows some 400,000 clones, and about 89% are seen once. Under 2% of the sample goes to the ten largest clones. The sample here was peripheral blood, taken in a trial of Ad26.COV2.S vaccine versus placebo. The receptor source for this set is a person aged 18-65 years who received the Ad26.COV2.S COVID-19 vaccine or a placebo.

CDR3 nucleotide sequence: TGTGCCAGCAGTTACCCGAGGACAGCTTCTGGGGCCAACGTCCTGACTTTC. Residues: CASSYPRTASGANVLTF. The rearrangement uses TRBV6-2 or TRBV6-3 and TRBJ2-6; TRBD1 is a possible D gene (6 bases). Germline values: CDR1 MNHEY, CDR2 SVGEGT. The germline V and J ends were trimmed by 2 bases and 1 base, with 12 bases remaining between them. The length of the CDR3 is 17 residues.

CDR3 in amino acids: CASSQRLQGPVGSGELFF. For the CDR3, the DNA is TGTGCCAGCAGCCAAAGACTCCAGGGCCCGGTGGGGTCCGGGGAGCTGTTTTTT. The gene calls are TRBV14 and TRBJ2-2; perhaps TRBD1 as D (5 bases). Trimming left V 2 bases short and J 6 bases short, with 22 bases between. The CDR3 loop spans 18 amino acids. Germline assignment: CDR1 SGHDN and CDR2 FVKESK.

The J gene is TRBJ2-5, the V gene TRBV6-1; the D is unclear. Trimming removed 2 bases at V and 5 bases at J, with 3 bases between. The CDR3 loop spans 11 amino acids. The germline V gene encodes CDR1 MNHNS and CDR2 SASEGT. CDR3 sequence (DNA): TGTGCCAGCAGTGAACAGGAGACCCAGTACTTC. This encodes CASSEQETQYF.

The chain uses TRBV6-5 and TRBJ1-3; D is possibly TRBD1 (6 bases). Between the trimmed V and J ends, which lost 8 bases and 4 bases, there was a span of 12 bases. The CDR3 extends over 13 amino acids. Germline V gene sequence: CDR1 MNHEY, CDR2 SVGAGI. This CDR3 is CASLGGIGNTIYF. The CDR3 DNA reads as TGTGCCAGCCTAGGGGGAATCGGAAACACCATATATTTT.

V is TRBV5-1 and J is TRBJ2-7, with 10 bases fitting TRBD1. The V and J ends lost 0 bases and 4 bases, in that order; junction bases with no gene match: 7. Per the germline V gene, CDR1 is SGHRS and CDR2 is YFSETQ. There are 16 residues in the CDR3. DNA of the CDR3: TGCGCCAGCAGCTTGGTGGGGGGACAGGGGTTTTACGAGCAGTACTTC. This gives the protein CASSLVGGQGFYEQYF.

The chain has TRBV12-5 and TRBJ2-7, with D hard to call. V lost 4 bases and J 0 bases, leaving 16 bases between the germline ends. The CDR3 is 16 amino acids. Germline loops: CDR1 LGHNT, CDR2 FRNRAP. CDR3: CASGSPSTSSSYEQYF. CDR3 nucleotides: TGTGCTAGTGGTTCCCCATCGACATCAAGCTCCTACGAGCAGTACTTC.

V is TRBV9 and J is TRBJ2-7; the D gene is possibly TRBD1 (6 bases). Germline-derived CDR1 and CDR2 are SGDLS and YYNGEE. The V end lost 4 bases, the J end lost 2 bases, and 13 bases lay between the germline ends. The CDR3 extends over 14 amino acids. For the CDR3, the DNA is TGTGCCAGCAGCCCACAGGGATTTCCCTACGAGCAGTACTTC. Translation: CASSPQGFPYEQYF. The full variable domain, its missing parts supplied by reference TRBV9 and TRBJ2-7, is DSGVTQTPKHLITATGQRVTLRCSPRSGDLSVYWYQQSLDQGLQFLIQYYNGEERAKGNILERFSAQQFPDLHSELNLSSLELGDSALYFCASSPQGFPYEQYFGPGTRLTVT.

Only one count was recorded for this clone. The chain couples TRBV29-1 to TRBJ1-2, with D hard to call. Germline loops: CDR1 SQVTM, CDR2 ANQGSEA. The CDR3 has 12 amino acids. Trimming took off 7 bases at V and 10 bases at J, with 19 bases between the two ends. CDR3 bases: TGCAGCGCCCGCCGGAACCCCTTGGACTACACCTTC. Its protein is CSARRNPLDYTF. Using reference TRBV29-1 and TRBJ1-2 for the parts outside the CDR3, the full variable domain is SAVISQKPSRDICQRGTSLTIQCQVDSQVTMMFWYRQQPGQSLTLIATANQGSEATYESGFVIDKFPISRPNLTFSTLTVSNMSPEDSSIYLCSARRNPLDYTFGSGTRLTVV.

Concerning this clone: A read error is possible here, since a much larger clone lies one base away. The V and J genes are TRBV7-3 and TRBJ2-1, with D hard to call. Germline assignment: CDR1 SGHTA and CDR2 FQGTGA. Trimming took 1 base from V and 5 from J, leaving 0 bases between them. CDR3 length: 11 amino acids. CDR3 bases: TGTGCCAGCAGCTTAAACAATGAGCAGTTCTTC. Translation: CASSLNNEQFF.

This clone came up once. One end of the junction varies from germline; a read error may be responsible. This chain links TRBV7-9 with TRBJ2-1, with 11 bases that match TRBD2. Looked up from germline, CDR1 is SEHNR and CDR2 is FQNEAQ (reference sequence). There are 14 residues in the CDR3. CDR3 nucleotides: TGTGCCAGCAGGGCGATAGCGGGAGGGCCGACGCGAGTCTTC. Translation gives CASRAIAGGPTRVF.

This clone was detected only once. The chain combines TRBV18 with TRBJ2-6; no firm D call. The CDR3 is 15 residues long. Germline V gene sequence: CDR1 KGHSH, CDR2 LQKENI. The V end lost 3 bases, the J end lost 4 bases, and 10 bases lay between the germline ends. CDR3 coding DNA: TGTGCCAGCTCACCGTCCGAGGCCGGGGCCAACGTCCTGACTTTC. It is translated as CASSPSEAGANVLTF.

The V call is TRBV12-3 or TRBV12-4, the J call TRBJ2-1; 7 nucleotides line up with TRBD2. The CDR3 runs 13 residues. V lost 6 bases to trimming and J lost 15 bases; unmatched junction nucleotides: 14. Here the CDR3 reads CASSPTLAGPTFF. The CDR3 DNA is TGTGCCAGCAGCCCAACTTTAGCGGGCCCAACGTTCTTC.

The chain couples TRBV18 to TRBJ1-4; no clear D. This CDR3 is built from 17 residues. Germline lookup yields CDR1 KGHSH and CDR2 LQKENI. V was cut by 3 bases and J by 4 bases, with 18 bases left in between. The CDR3 spells CASSPGGWAPLNEKLFF. CDR3 DNA: TGTGCCAGCTCACCCGGCGGGTGGGCGCCTCTTAATGAAAAACTGTTTTTT.

The chain links TRBV7-2 to TRBJ1-6, with 7 bases fitting TRBD1. The germline CDR1 and CDR2 sequences are SGHTA and FQGNSA. V shed 7 bases, J shed 6 bases, and the junction held 9 bases outside the gene matches. The CDR3 covers 15 residues. DNA for the CDR3: TGTGCCAGCACTCCCCAGGGACAGCTTAATTCACCCCTCCACTTT. Translation: CASTPQGQLNSPLHF.

The chain combines TRBV3-1 (or the pseudogene TRBV3-2) with TRBJ2-2; D may be TRBD1 (7 bases). V was cut by 4 bases and J by 5 bases, with 17 bases left in between. Germline values: CDR1 LGHDT, CDR2 YNNKEL (reference sequence). The CDR3 is made up of 16 amino acids. The CDR3 nucleotides read TGTGCCAGCAGCCTACTCCTGACAGGGAGGACCGGGGAGCTGTTTTTT. Translation gives CASSLLLTGRTGELFF.

The chain uses TRBV5-4 and TRBJ2-7; D gene unclear. Germline V gene sequence: CDR1 SGHNT, CDR2 YYREEE (reference sequence). The CDR3 is 11 residues long. V gave up 3 bases and J gave up 5 bases, with 6 bases separating them. The CDR3 is CASSSRHEQYF. Written as DNA, the CDR3 is TGTGCCAGCAGCTCCCGTCACGAGCAGTACTTC.

The rearrangement uses TRBV12-5 and TRBJ2-3; no clear D gene. Germline loops: CDR1 LGHNT, CDR2 FRNRAP. The CDR3 totals 18 residues. Trimming shortened V by 0 bases and J by 3 bases, and 19 bases separated the two germline ends. The chain's CDR3 is CASGLVINSLIGTDTQYF. The CDR3 nucleotides read TGTGCTAGTGGTTTGGTAATTAACAGCCTAATCGGGACAGATACGCAGTATTTT. Combining the CDR3 with reference TRBV12-5 and TRBJ2-3 gives the whole variable domain DARVTQTPRHKVTEMGQEVTMRCQPILGHNTVFWYRQTMMQGLELLAYFRNRAPLDDSGMPKDRFSAEMPDATLATLKIQPSEPRDSAVYFCASGLVINSLIGTDTQYFGPGTRLTVL.

The chain employs TRBV19 and TRBJ1-5, with a tentative D call TRBD1 (6 bases). CDR3 size: 15 residues. Trimming removed 2 bases at V and 2 bases at J, with 10 bases between. Per germline, CDR1 LNHDA and CDR2 SQIVND (reference sequence). The CDR3 region has the DNA TGTGCCAGTAGTATAAACAGGGTGGGCAATCAGCCCCAGCATTTT. It is translated as CASSINRVGNQPQHF.

The J gene is TRBJ1-1, the V gene TRBV6-5; D ambiguous. V lost 10 bases and J lost 1, with 10 bases in between. Germline assignment: CDR1 MNHEY and CDR2 SVGAGI. This CDR3 contains 12 residues. CDR3 residues: CATSGRNTEAFF. The CDR3 DNA is TGTGCCACCTCGGGCCGGAACACTGAAGCTTTCTTT.

V and J are TRBV3-1 (or the pseudogene TRBV3-2) and TRBJ1-3, with 7 bases lining up with TRBD1. The CDR3 loop spans 16 amino acids. Unmatched junction bases numbered 8, after V lost 4 bases and J lost 2 bases. Germline V gene data show CDR1 as LGHDT and CDR2 as YNNKEL (reference sequence). The CDR3 DNA sequence: TGTGCCAGCAGCCTTTTATGGACAGGCCCTGGAAACACCATATATTTT. Translated, it gives CASSLLWTGPGNTIYF.

CDR3 DNA: TGTGCCAGCAGTTATGACAGACGGACCTACGAGCAGTACTTC. Protein product: CASSYDRRTYEQYF. This chain links TRBV6-5 with TRBJ2-7; D may be TRBD1 (5 bases). The CDR3 length is 14 residues. Germline V gene data show CDR1 as MNHEY and CDR2 as SVGAGI. V was cut by 3 bases and J by 2 bases, with 11 bases left in between.

The genes are TRBV15 and TRBJ1-5; D might be TRBD1 (5 bases). Germline V gives CDR1 LNHNV, CDR2 YYDKDF (reference sequence). Trimming took off 4 bases at V and 0 bases at J, with 10 bases between the two ends. This CDR3 comprises 15 residues. CDR3 DNA: TGTGCCACCAGCACAGGGACGGTTAGCAATCAGCCCCAGCATTTT. This encodes CATSTGTVSNQPQHF.

This chain links TRBV30 with TRBJ1-2, with D uncertain. The V gene's germline CDR1 is GTSNPN and CDR2 SVGIG (reference sequence). The CDR3 is 13 residues long. Trimming pared 3 bases from V and 4 bases from J, leaving 12 bases between. In DNA form, the CDR3 reads TGTGCCTGGAGACGGGAGGTGGTCTATGGCTACACCTTC. Residues: CAWRREVVYGYTF.

The gene calls are TRBV5-8 and TRBJ1-5, with D perhaps matching TRBD1 (5 bases). Trimming took 7 bases from V and 4 from J, leaving 15 bases between them. Looked up from germline, CDR1 is SGHTS and CDR2 is YDEGEE. The CDR3 is made up of 14 amino acids. The CDR3 coding sequence is TGTGCCAGCTCAGGGCAGGTCGCTAATCAGCCCCAGCATTTT. It encodes CASSGQVANQPQHF.

This clone was seen a handful of times. The rearrangement uses TRBV5-1 and TRBJ2-1, with 9 nucleotides matching TRBD2. Germline V gene sequence: CDR1 SGHRS, CDR2 YFSETQ. This CDR3 has 15 amino acids. With V trimmed by 9 bases and J by 7 bases, 14 bases remained unmatched. CDR3 DNA: TGCGCCACCACCTTTAGCGGGAGTAATAGTAATGAGCAGTTCTTC. It codes for CATTFSGSNSNEQFF.